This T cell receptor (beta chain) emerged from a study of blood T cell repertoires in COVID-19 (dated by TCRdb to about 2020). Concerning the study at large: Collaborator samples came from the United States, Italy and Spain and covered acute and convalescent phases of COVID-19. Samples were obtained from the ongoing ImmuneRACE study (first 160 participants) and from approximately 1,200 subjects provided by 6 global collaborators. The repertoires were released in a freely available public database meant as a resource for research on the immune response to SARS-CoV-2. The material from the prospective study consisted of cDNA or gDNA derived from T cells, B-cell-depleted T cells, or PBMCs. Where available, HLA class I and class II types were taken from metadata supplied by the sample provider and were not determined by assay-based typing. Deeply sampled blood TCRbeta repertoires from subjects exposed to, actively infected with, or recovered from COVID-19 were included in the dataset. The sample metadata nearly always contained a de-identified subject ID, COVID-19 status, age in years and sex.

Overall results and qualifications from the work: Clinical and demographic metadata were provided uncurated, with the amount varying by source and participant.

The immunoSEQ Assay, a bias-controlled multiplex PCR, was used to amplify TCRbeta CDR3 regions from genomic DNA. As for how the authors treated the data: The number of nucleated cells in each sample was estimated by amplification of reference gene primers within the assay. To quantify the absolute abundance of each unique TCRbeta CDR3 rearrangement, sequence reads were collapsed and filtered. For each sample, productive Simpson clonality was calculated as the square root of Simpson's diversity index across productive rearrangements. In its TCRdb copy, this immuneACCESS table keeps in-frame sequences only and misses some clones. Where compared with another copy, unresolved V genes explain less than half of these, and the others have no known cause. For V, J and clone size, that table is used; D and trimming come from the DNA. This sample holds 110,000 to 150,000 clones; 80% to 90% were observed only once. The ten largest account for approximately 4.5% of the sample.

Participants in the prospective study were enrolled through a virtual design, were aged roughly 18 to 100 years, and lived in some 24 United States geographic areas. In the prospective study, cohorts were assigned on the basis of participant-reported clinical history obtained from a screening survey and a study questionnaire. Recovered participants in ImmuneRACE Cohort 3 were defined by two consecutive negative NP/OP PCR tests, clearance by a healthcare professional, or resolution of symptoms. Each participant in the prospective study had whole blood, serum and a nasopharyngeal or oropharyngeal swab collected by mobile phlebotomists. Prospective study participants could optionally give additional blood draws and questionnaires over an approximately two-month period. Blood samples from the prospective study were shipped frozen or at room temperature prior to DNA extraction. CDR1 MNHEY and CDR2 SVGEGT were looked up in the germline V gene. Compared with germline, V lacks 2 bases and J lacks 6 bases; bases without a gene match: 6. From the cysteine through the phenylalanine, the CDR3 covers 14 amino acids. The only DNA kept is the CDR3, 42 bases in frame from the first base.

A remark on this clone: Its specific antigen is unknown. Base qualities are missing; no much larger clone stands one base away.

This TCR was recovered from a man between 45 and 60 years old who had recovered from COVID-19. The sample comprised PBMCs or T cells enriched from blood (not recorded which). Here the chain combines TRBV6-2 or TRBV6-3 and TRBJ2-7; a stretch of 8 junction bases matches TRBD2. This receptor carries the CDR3 CASSYRIAGREQYF. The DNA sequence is TGTGCCAGCAGTTACCGAATAGCGGGACGCGAGCAGTACTTC.